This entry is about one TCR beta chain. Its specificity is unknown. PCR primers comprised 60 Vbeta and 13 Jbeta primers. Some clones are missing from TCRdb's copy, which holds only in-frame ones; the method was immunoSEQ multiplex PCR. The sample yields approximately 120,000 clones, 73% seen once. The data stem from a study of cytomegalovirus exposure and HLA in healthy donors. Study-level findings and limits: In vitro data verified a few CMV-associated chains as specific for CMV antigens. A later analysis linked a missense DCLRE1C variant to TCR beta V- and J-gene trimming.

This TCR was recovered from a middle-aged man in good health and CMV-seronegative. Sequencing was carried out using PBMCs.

CDR3 region: CASSLADSAYEQYF. CDR3 in DNA: TGCGCCAGCAGCTTGGCGGACAGTGCCTACGAGCAGTACTTC. The chain couples TRBV5-1 to TRBJ2-7; a possible D gene is TRBD1 (6 bases). CDR1 SGHRS and CDR2 YFSETQ come from the germline V gene. The CDR3 runs 14 residues. V dropped 0 bases and J dropped 2 bases, with 9 bases sitting between them.